Below are 23 T cell receptor beta chains sequenced from a single sample in a study of cytomegalovirus exposure and HLA in healthy donors. Researchers ran the PCR with 60 Vbeta and 13 Jbeta primers. Method: immunoSEQ multiplex PCR; TCRdb's copy keeps in-frame clones and lacks some. The data show about 190,000 clones, around three quarters seen once. Input material: PBMCs. These TCRs come from a woman aged 25 to 45 in good health and CMV-seropositive.

The rearrangement links TRBV28 to TRBJ1-2; D is perhaps TRBD1 (6 bases). Germline values: CDR1 MDHEN, CDR2 SYDVKM. CDR3 length: 17 residues. Trimming cost V 3 bases and J 4 bases, with 21 bases left between them. The CDR3 loop reads CASSFLGETGGAYGYTF. The CDR3, as DNA: TGTGCCAGCAGTTTTTTGGGCGAGACGGGGGGGGCCTATGGCTACACCTTC.

The chain links TRBV9 to TRBJ2-1; 12 positions agree with TRBD1. The CDR3 spans 17 residues. CDR1 and CDR2 from the germline V gene are SGDLS and YYNGEE. Trimming cost V 3 bases and J 5 bases; bases outside gene matches: 9. The CDR3 protein is CASSGRDRGRLHNEQFF. The DNA for the CDR3 is TGTGCCAGCAGCGGTCGGGACAGGGGGCGTCTACACAATGAGCAGTTCTTC.

To note about this clone: Germline is not matched at one junction end, which may reflect a read error. The V gene is TRBV20-1, the J gene TRBJ1-1, with 8 positions matching TRBD1. Per the germline V gene, CDR1 is DFQATT and CDR2 is SNEGSKA (reference sequence). This CDR3 has 11 amino acids. DNA for the CDR3: TGCAGTGCTAGAACCGGGACAGGTCTCCTCTTT. As protein: CSARTGTGLLF.

The chain carries TRBV4-2 and TRBJ2-1; 9 nucleotides line up with TRBD1. This CDR3 has 15 residues. CDR1 and CDR2 (germline): LGHNA, YNFKEQ. V shed 2 bases, J shed 8 bases, and the junction held 7 bases outside the gene matches. For the CDR3, the DNA is TGTGCCAGCAGCCAAAAGGGGGACAGGGCCCATGAGCAGTTCTTC. This sequence encodes CASSQKGDRAHEQFF.

V gene TRBV30 combines with J gene TRBJ2-6; TRBD1 might be the D (6 bases). The germline CDR1 and CDR2 sequences are GTSNPN and SVGIG (reference sequence). The CDR3 spans 16 residues. V was trimmed by 2 bases and J by 0 bases, leaving 11 bases between them. The CDR3 region has the DNA TGTGCCTGGAGTCCAGGGGATCCCTCTGGGGCCAACGTCCTGACTTTC. Its translation: CAWSPGDPSGANVLTF.

The chain couples TRBV25-1 to TRBJ2-3; the D gene is possibly TRBD2 (5 bases). There are 15 residues in the CDR3. Germline V gives CDR1 MGHDK, CDR2 SYGVNS. The V end was cut by 2 bases, the J end by 1 base, with 10 bases between. CDR3 amino acids: CASSEGQRRTDTQYF. CDR3 DNA: TGTGCCAGCAGTGAAGGGCAGCGGCGCACAGATACGCAGTATTTT.

This chain joins TRBV30 and TRBJ2-5; 9 bases fit TRBD1. J lost 12 bases, V lost 2 bases, and 7 bases had no gene match. Germline V CDR1 and CDR2: GTSNPN, SVGIG (reference sequence). The CDR3 is 12 residues long. CDR3 bases: TGTGCCTGGAGTAAGGGACAGGGTTCTGAGTACTTC. The encoded protein is CAWSKGQGSEYF.

CDR3 nucleotide sequence: TGTGCCAGCAGCCTCCGGACAGGCCCGAATATTAGAGCTTTCTTT. It codes for CASSLRTGPNIRAFF. The chain recombines TRBV7-8 with TRBJ1-1, with 7 bases aligning to TRBD1. Germline-derived CDR1 and CDR2 are SGHVS and FQNEAQ. CDR3 length: 15 residues. V lost 5 bases, J lost 10 bases, and 16 bases stayed unmatched.

The chain combines TRBV7-9 with TRBJ2-1; 9 nucleotides match TRBD1. The CDR3 totals 14 residues. J lost 5 bases, V lost 5 bases, and 4 bases had no gene match. Per the germline V gene, CDR1 is SEHNR and CDR2 is FQNEAQ (reference sequence). The CDR3 region has the DNA TGTGCCAGCAGCCCCGGGACAGGGAACAATGAGCAGTTCTTC. Amino acids: CASSPGTGNNEQFF.

The chain is built from TRBV19 and TRBJ2-1; 7 bases line up with TRBD2. J lost 3 bases, V lost 7 bases, and 6 bases had no gene match. In germline, CDR1 is LNHDA, CDR2 SQIVND (reference sequence). The CDR3 extends over 14 amino acids. CDR3 region: CASKRDHVYNEQFF. CDR3 bases: TGTGCCAGTAAGCGGGACCATGTCTACAATGAGCAGTTCTTC.

This chain connects TRBV30 to TRBJ2-1; the D gene is possibly TRBD2 (5 bases). V was shortened by 2 bases and J by 4 bases, with 15 bases between the two germline ends. This CDR3 region has 15 residues. Looked up from germline, CDR1 is GTSNPN and CDR2 is SVGIG (reference sequence). The CDR3 is CAWSRTRRHYNEQFF. CDR3 in DNA: TGTGCCTGGAGTCGAACTAGGCGACATTACAATGAGCAGTTCTTC. Full variable domain (outside the CDR3, taken from reference TRBV30 and TRBJ2-1): SQTIHQWPATLVQPVGSPLSLECTVEGTSNPNLYWYRQAAGRGLQLLFYSVGIGQISSEVPQNLSASRPQDRQFILSSKKLLLSDSGFYLCAWSRTRRHYNEQFFGPGTRLTVL.

The gene calls are TRBV5-4 and TRBJ1-1; D is perhaps TRBD1 (5 bases). The CDR3 loop spans 12 amino acids. Trimming cost V 6 bases and J 2 bases, with 8 bases left between them. In germline, CDR1 is SGHNT, CDR2 YYREEE (reference sequence). CDR3 nucleotides: TGTGCCAGCAAAGGGGCCAACACTGAAGCTTTCTTT. Amino acid sequence: CASKGANTEAFF.

The V and J genes are TRBV6-5 and TRBJ1-1; 11 bases fit TRBD1. The CDR3 extends over 14 amino acids. Germline assignment: CDR1 MNHEY and CDR2 SVGAGI. After removal of 6 bases from V and 4 bases from J, the junction contained 4 bases not matched to a gene. The CDR3 DNA is TGTGCCAGCAGCTCGGGACAGGGGGGCACTGAAGCTTTCTTT. Translating it yields CASSSGQGGTEAFF.

This sequence joins TRBV7-2 and TRBJ2-2, with 9 bases matching TRBD2. The J segment lost 5 bases and the V segment lost 1 base, leaving 2 bases of the junction unmatched. Per the germline V gene, CDR1 is SGHTA and CDR2 is FQGNSA. The CDR3 sequence is 15 residues long. The CDR3 spells CASSLGGGVTGELFF. CDR3 bases: TGTGCCAGCAGCTTAGGCGGGGGGGTGACCGGGGAGCTGTTTTTT.

The CDR3 spells CASSNRRATDTQYF. The CDR3 DNA is TGCGCCAGCAGCAACCGTAGAGCAACAGATACGCAGTATTTT. This chain links TRBV4-1 with TRBJ2-3; D not certain. The V and J ends lost 5 bases and 3 bases respectively, with 12 bases between them. CDR3 size: 14 residues. CDR1 and CDR2 (germline): MGHRA, YSYEKL.

This clone was found a few times. The V call is TRBV7-8, the J call TRBJ2-5, with 10 positions matching TRBD2. Germline CDR1 and CDR2: SGHVS and FQNEAQ. The CDR3 runs to 19 residues. V lost 6 bases and J lost 1; bases outside the gene matches: 17. The CDR3: CASSFERGGPPESQETQYF. As DNA, the CDR3 is TGTGCCAGCAGTTTTGAGCGGGGGGGGCCGCCCGAGTCCCAAGAGACCCAGTACTTC.

V usage is TRBV9 and J usage is TRBJ2-1, with 14 bases that match TRBD2. The CDR3 is made up of 17 amino acids. CDR1 and CDR2 (germline): SGDLS, YYNGEE. V shed 6 bases, J shed 7 bases, and the junction held 12 bases outside the gene matches. CDR3 nucleotide sequence: TGTGCCAGCACACCTTCCGGGACTAGCGGGAGTTGGAATGAGCAGTTCTTC. This translates into CASTPSGTSGSWNEQFF.

V and J are TRBV5-6 and TRBJ2-4; tentatively, D is TRBD2 (5 bases). CDR3 length: 13 amino acids. The germline gives CDR1 SGHDT, CDR2 YYEEEE. Trimming cost V 1 base and J 4 bases, with 6 bases left between them. CDR3: CASSLRGKNIQYF. The CDR3 DNA follows: TGTGCCAGCAGCTTGAGAGGGAAAAACATTCAGTACTTC.

This rearrangement joins TRBV19 to TRBJ1-6; D remains unclear. This CDR3 spans 14 amino acids. Germline V gene lookup returns CDR1 LNHDA and CDR2 SQIVND (reference sequence). Trimming stripped 3 bases from V and 6 bases from J, with 9 bases between. CDR3: CASSIRGPNSPLHF. DNA of the CDR3: TGTGCCAGTAGTATCCGAGGCCCTAATTCACCCCTCCACTTT.

This chain links TRBV6-5 with TRBJ2-1, with a weak D call TRBD1 (6 bases). Germline assignment: CDR1 MNHEY and CDR2 SVGAGI. Trimming cost V 5 bases and J 4 bases, with 9 bases left between them. The CDR3 contains 13 residues. In DNA, the CDR3 is TGTGCCAGCAGTCGGACAGCGTACAATGAGCAGTTCTTC. Translation gives CASSRTAYNEQFF.

This sequence joins TRBV7-2 and TRBJ1-2, with a weak D call TRBD1 (6 bases). Germline V gives CDR1 SGHTA, CDR2 FQGNSA. Trimming pared 5 bases from V and 3 bases from J, leaving 10 bases between. The CDR3 has 13 amino acids. This CDR3 reads CASSLRTDYGYTF. CDR3 bases: TGTGCCAGCAGCCTACGGACAGACTATGGCTACACCTTC.

The J gene is TRBJ2-7, the V gene TRBV7-2; possible D gene TRBD2, 6 bases. Germline V gene data show CDR1 as SGHTA and CDR2 as FQGNSA. The V end was cut by 5 bases, the J end by 7 bases, with 18 bases between. The CDR3 runs 14 residues. CDR3 in amino acids: CASSPLDGSGEQYF. The CDR3 nucleotides are TGTGCCAGCAGCCCCCTGGACGGGAGTGGTGAGCAGTACTTC.

This clone appeared a few times. This chain connects TRBV7-2 to TRBJ2-5; TRBD1 agrees at 11 bases. Germline lookup yields CDR1 SGHTA and CDR2 FQGNSA. Trimming removed 3 bases from V and 7 bases from J; junction bases left unmatched: 10. This CDR3 comprises 16 residues. The CDR3 nucleotides are TGTGCCAGCAGCTTTCAACCGGGACAGGGGGGAGGGACCCAGTACTTC. As protein: CASSFQPGQGGGTQYF.